This T cell receptor (beta chain) came from a study of PD-1 blockade in classical Hodgkin lymphoma. Whole-study findings and limits: Diversity in CD4+ TCRs, unlike that measured in CD8+ TCRs, had risen significantly by C4D1.

This clone was seen a handful of times. Its antigen is unknown. This table comes from immunoSEQ multiplex PCR, and its TCRdb copy is limited to in-frame clones, with some not included. The sample has about 15,000 clones, less than 80% seen once. Every single patient, without exception, relapsed after autologous stem cell transplantation, and brentuximab vedotin exposure varied. Germline V gene data show CDR1 as WNHNN and CDR2 as SYGVQD (reference sequence). The CDR3 runs 13 residues. V shed 1 base, J shed 5 bases, and the junction held 1 base outside the gene matches. The sequence was obtained from a human donor with classical Hodgkin lymphoma. The genes are TRBV10-1 and TRBJ1-1; 7 nucleotides agree with TRBD1. The sequencing here drew on peripheral blood mononuclear cells (PBMCs), taken at baseline. The CDR3 DNA follows: TGCGCCAGCAGTGAGTACAGGGGTACTGAAGCTTTCTTT. Protein: CASSEYRGTEAFF.